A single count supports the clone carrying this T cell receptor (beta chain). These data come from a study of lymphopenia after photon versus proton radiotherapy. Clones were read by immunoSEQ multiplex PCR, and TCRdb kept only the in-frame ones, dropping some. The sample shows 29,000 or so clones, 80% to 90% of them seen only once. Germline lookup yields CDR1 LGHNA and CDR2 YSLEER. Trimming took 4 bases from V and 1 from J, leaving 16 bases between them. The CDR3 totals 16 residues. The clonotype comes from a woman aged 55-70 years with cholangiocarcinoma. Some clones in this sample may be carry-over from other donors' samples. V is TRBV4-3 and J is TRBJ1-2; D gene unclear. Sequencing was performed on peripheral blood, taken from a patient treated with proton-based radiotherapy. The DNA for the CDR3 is TGCGCCAGCAGCCGGAATTTCGGTTATATTAACTATGGCTACACCTTC. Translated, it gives CASSRNFGYINYGYTF.